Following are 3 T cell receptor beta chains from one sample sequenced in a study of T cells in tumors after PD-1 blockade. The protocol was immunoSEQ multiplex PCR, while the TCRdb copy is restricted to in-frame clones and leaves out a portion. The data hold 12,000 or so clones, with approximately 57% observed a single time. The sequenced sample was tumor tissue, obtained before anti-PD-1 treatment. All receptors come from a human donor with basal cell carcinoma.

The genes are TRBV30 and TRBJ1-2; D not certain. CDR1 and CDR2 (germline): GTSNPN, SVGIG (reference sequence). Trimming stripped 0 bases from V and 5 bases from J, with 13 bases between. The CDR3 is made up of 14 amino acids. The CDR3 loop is CAWSVRTSGYGYTF. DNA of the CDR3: TGTGCCTGGAGTGTACGTACATCAGGTTATGGCTACACCTTC.

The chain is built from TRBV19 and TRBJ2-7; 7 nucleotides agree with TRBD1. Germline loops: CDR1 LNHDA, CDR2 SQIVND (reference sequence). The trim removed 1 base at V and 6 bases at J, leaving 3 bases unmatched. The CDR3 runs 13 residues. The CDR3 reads CASSIVRTGEQYF. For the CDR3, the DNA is TGTGCCAGTAGTATAGTCCGGACAGGCGAGCAGTACTTC.

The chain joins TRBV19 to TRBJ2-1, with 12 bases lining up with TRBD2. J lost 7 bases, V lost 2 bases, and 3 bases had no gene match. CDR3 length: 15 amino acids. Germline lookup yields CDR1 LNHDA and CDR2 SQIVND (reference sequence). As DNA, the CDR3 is TGTGCCAGTAGTATAACTCTAGCGGGAGGGAATGAGCAGTTCTTC. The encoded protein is CASSITLAGGNEQFF.